These 26 T cell receptor beta chains were all obtained from the same sample, sequenced in a study of cytomegalovirus exposure and HLA in healthy donors. PCR employed 60 Vbeta and 13 Jbeta primers. TCRdb keeps only in-frame clones here, not all; method: immunoSEQ multiplex PCR. Its listing shows around 120,000 clones. Source material: PBMCs. These receptors came from a man aged 18 to 29 in good health and CMV-seronegative.

V and J are TRBV11-2 and TRBJ2-3, with TRBD2 matching over 9 bases. CDR1 and CDR2 (germline): SGHAT, FQNNGV. The CDR3 length is 16 residues. The V segment lost 3 bases and the J segment 4 bases; nucleotides outside the gene matches: 8. CDR3 nucleotide sequence: TGTGCCAGCAGCTTTCGGAGCGGGGGGCAGGCAGATACGCAGTATTTT. Its protein is CASSFRSGGQADTQYF.

The J gene is TRBJ2-3, the V gene TRBV6-5; maybe TRBD2 (6 bases). CDR3 size: 16 residues. Trimming took 0 bases from V and 10 from J, leaving 20 bases between them. Germline CDR1 MNHEY, CDR2 SVGAGI. For the CDR3, the DNA is TGTGCCAGCAGTTACTCAGAACTGGGGGGAATTTCGGCGCAGTATTTT. This gives the protein CASSYSELGGISAQYF.

The rearrangement links TRBV7-6 to TRBJ1-2; 10 bases match TRBD1. V shed 1 base, J shed 4 bases, and the junction held 9 bases outside the gene matches. The CDR3 length is 17 residues. Germline loops: CDR1 SGHVS, CDR2 FNYEAQ. In DNA form, the CDR3 reads TGTGCCAGCAGCTTAGTGACAGGGGGCACGCCTGTCTATGGCTACACCTTC. As protein: CASSLVTGGTPVYGYTF.

CDR3 coding DNA: TGTGCCAGCAGCCGGGACAGGGGGTACGATACGCAGTATTTT. Encoded protein: CASSRDRGYDTQYF. The chain carries TRBV27 and TRBJ2-3, with TRBD1 identical over 11 bases. The V segment lost 6 bases and the J segment 6 bases; nucleotides outside the gene matches: 5. Germline V gene lookup returns CDR1 MNHEY and CDR2 SMNVEV (reference sequence). This CDR3 comprises 14 residues.

The chain uses TRBV27 and TRBJ2-3, with a possible D match to TRBD2 (6 bases). With 6 bases removed from V and 2 bases from J, the gap between germline ends came to 12 bases. The germline gives CDR1 MNHEY, CDR2 SMNVEV (reference sequence). CDR3 size: 14 residues. The CDR3 region is CASRTTRNTDTQYF. CDR3 in DNA: TGTGCCAGCAGGACGACTAGGAACACAGATACGCAGTATTTT.

CDR3 region: CASSARQESSYNSPLHF. CDR3 DNA: TGTGCCAGCAGCGCACGACAGGAGAGCTCCTATAATTCACCCCTCCACTTT. The rearrangement uses TRBV7-6 and TRBJ1-6, with D possibly matching TRBD1 (6 bases). Germline lookup yields CDR1 SGHVS and CDR2 FNYEAQ. This CDR3 has 17 amino acids. V gave up 5 bases and J gave up 0 bases, with 14 bases separating them.

This chain's CDR3 is CASRDKNTGELFF. The CDR3 DNA sequence: TGCGCCAGCAGGGACAAGAACACCGGGGAGCTGTTTTTT. This chain connects TRBV5-1 to TRBJ2-2; the D gene is possibly TRBD1 (5 bases). The V and J ends lost 5 bases and 1 base respectively, with 6 bases between them. This CDR3 region has 13 residues. Germline V CDR1 and CDR2: SGHRS, YFSETQ.

CDR3: CASNRDNYNSPLHF. Here the CDR3 DNA reads TGTGCCAGTAACAGGGATAACTATAATTCACCCCTCCACTTT. The V gene is TRBV6-5, the J gene TRBJ1-6; TRBD1 is a possible D gene (6 bases). CDR1 and CDR2 (germline): MNHEY, SVGAGI. This CDR3 region has 14 residues. The V end was cut by 9 bases, the J end by 3 bases, with 12 bases between.

This sequence joins TRBV2 and TRBJ1-6; D might be TRBD1 (6 bases). This CDR3 is 15 amino acids long. The V gene lost 5 bases and the J gene lost 4 bases, with 12 bases spanning the gap. The germline V gene has CDR1 SNHLY and CDR2 FYNNEI. The CDR3: CASSIQGTYNSPLHF. As DNA, the CDR3 is TGTGCCAGCAGTATACAGGGAACTTATAATTCACCCCTCCACTTT.

This rearrangement joins TRBV5-4 to TRBJ2-3; TRBD2 agrees at 11 bases. This CDR3 comprises 17 residues. Unmatched junction bases numbered 12, after V lost 3 bases and J lost 6 bases. The germline gives CDR1 SGHNT, CDR2 YYREEE (reference sequence). In nucleotides, the CDR3 is TGTGCCAGCAGCTCACTAGCGGGAGTAAGTAATAAGGATACGCAGTATTTT. Protein product: CASSSLAGVSNKDTQYF.

V gene TRBV4-1 combines with J gene TRBJ2-7; TRBD2 aligns across 14 bases. Germline V gene lookup returns CDR1 MGHRA and CDR2 YSYEKL. With 4 bases clipped from V and 5 bases from J, the junction kept 7 bases outside the gene matches. CDR3 length: 16 residues. The CDR3 spells CASSRGTSGSVDEQYF. The DNA of the CDR3 is TGCGCCAGCAGCCGAGGGACTAGCGGGAGTGTCGACGAGCAGTACTTC.

The rearrangement links TRBV27 to TRBJ1-2, with 10 bases identical to TRBD1. V lost 4 bases and J lost 1; bases outside the gene matches: 3. The CDR3 is 15 amino acids. Germline CDR1 and CDR2: MNHEY and SMNVEV (reference sequence). CDR3 DNA: TGTGCCAGCAGTTCCCGGGACAGGGGTAACTATGGCTACACCTTC. Translated: CASSSRDRGNYGYTF.

The genes are TRBV6-5 and TRBJ1-2; TRBD1 matches 7 bases. Per the germline V gene, CDR1 is MNHEY and CDR2 is SVGAGI. The V and J ends lost 6 bases and 5 bases, in that order; junction bases with no gene match: 6. The CDR3 sequence is 13 residues long. CDR3 bases: TGTGCCAGCAGCGACAGGGCCGAGTATGGCTACACCTTC. It translates to CASSDRAEYGYTF.

The V and J genes are TRBV27 and TRBJ2-3; 9 positions match TRBD2. Losses at the gene ends were 5 bases for V and 4 bases for J; bases not matched to a gene: 7. Germline V CDR1 and CDR2: MNHEY, SMNVEV (reference sequence). The CDR3 loop spans 15 amino acids. The CDR3 sequence is CASSLRRGGPDTQYF. In DNA, the CDR3 is TGTGCCAGCAGTCTACGGCGGGGGGGCCCAGATACGCAGTATTTT.

This chain joins TRBV29-1 and TRBJ2-7, with D perhaps matching TRBD2 (6 bases). The CDR3 has 13 residues. Per the germline V gene, CDR1 is SQVTM and CDR2 is ANQGSEA. V lost 6 bases and J lost 4, with 16 bases in between. CDR3 nucleotides: TGCAGCGTCGGCACGGGGGTCGTATACGAGCAGTACTTC. Residues: CSVGTGVVYEQYF.

The chain recombines TRBV7-9 with TRBJ2-3, with D perhaps TRBD2 (5 bases). V was clipped by 1 base and J by 4 bases, with 12 bases between them. CDR3 length equals 15 residues. The germline V gene has CDR1 SEHNR and CDR2 FQNEAQ (reference sequence). CDR3 protein: CASSLVGGPADTQYF. The CDR3 nucleotides are TGTGCCAGCAGCTTAGTTGGCGGGCCAGCAGATACGCAGTATTTT.

The chain couples TRBV9 to TRBJ1-5, with D maybe TRBD1 (5 bases). The length of the CDR3 is 14 residues. Between the trimmed V and J ends, which lost 4 bases and 6 bases, there was a span of 14 bases. Per the germline V gene, CDR1 is SGDLS and CDR2 is YYNGEE. In DNA form, the CDR3 reads TGTGCCAGCAGCCCGGGGGTAGGGAGTCAGCCCCAGCATTTT. Its protein product is CASSPGVGSQPQHF.

The rearrangement joins TRBV7-6 to TRBJ2-1; a possible D gene is TRBD1 (5 bases). Germline values: CDR1 SGHVS, CDR2 FNYEAQ. There are 16 residues in the CDR3. Deletions cut 1 base from V and 2 bases from J, with 12 bases between. The CDR3 is CASSLDRFKAYNEQFF. CDR3 nucleotides: TGTGCCAGCAGCTTAGACAGGTTTAAGGCCTACAATGAGCAGTTCTTC.

The V gene is TRBV27, the J gene TRBJ2-5, with TRBD1 identical over 9 bases. This CDR3 comprises 21 residues. J was trimmed by 1 base and V by 4 bases; bases with no gene match: 22. Germline CDR1 MNHEY, CDR2 SMNVEV (reference sequence). Here the CDR3 reads CASSSSFLGQGRSRAQETQYF. In nucleotides, the CDR3 is TGTGCCAGCAGTTCCTCTTTCTTGGGACAGGGCCGAAGTCGGGCCCAAGAGACCCAGTACTTC.

J is TRBJ1-5 and V is TRBV27, with a weak D call TRBD1 (5 bases). This CDR3 region has 13 residues. Per the germline V gene, CDR1 is MNHEY and CDR2 is SMNVEV (reference sequence). CDR3 sequence: CGTGRSNAEPQHF. CDR3 DNA: TGTGGCACAGGCAGGTCGAATGCGGAGCCCCAGCATTTT.

V is TRBV6-1 and J is TRBJ2-1; tentative D call: TRBD2 (5 bases). Per germline, CDR1 MNHNS and CDR2 SASEGT. Trimming took off 3 bases at V and 4 bases at J, with 7 bases between the two ends. The CDR3 is 13 residues long. CDR3 nucleotides: TGTGCCAGCAGTGAGACTATTTACAATGAGCAGTTCTTC. Translation: CASSETIYNEQFF.

The rearrangement links TRBV5-7 to TRBJ2-3; D is possibly TRBD2 (6 bases). TRBV5-7 is an open reading frame, and its role is uncertain. The germline V and J ends were trimmed by 3 bases and 4 bases, with 18 bases remaining between them. There are 16 residues in the CDR3. CDR3 amino acids: CASSSGGFDPPDTQYF. The CDR3 region has the DNA TGTGCCAGCAGCTCCGGGGGATTTGACCCCCCAGATACGCAGTATTTT.

As for this clone: The junction departs from the called germline gene at one end, perhaps through a read error. Other DNA sequences within the sample encode an identical CDR3. V and J are TRBV6-5 and TRBJ1-2; 10 nucleotides align to TRBD1. There are 15 residues in the CDR3. The germline V gene has CDR1 MNHEY and CDR2 SVGAGI. For the CDR3, the DNA is TGTGCCAGCAGTTACGCCGGGACAGGGGAAAATGGCTATACCTTC. It codes for CASSYAGTGENGYTF.

The V gene is TRBV28, the J gene TRBJ1-1; a possible D gene is TRBD1 (6 bases). Per germline, CDR1 MDHEN and CDR2 SYDVKM. This CDR3 contains 14 residues. Trimming took off 9 bases at V and 1 base at J, with 15 bases between the two ends. Here the CDR3 DNA reads TGTGCCAGTTACTTCGGGACACCGAACACTGAAGCTTTCTTT. This encodes CASYFGTPNTEAFF.

The chain has TRBV11-2 and TRBJ1-1, with D tentatively TRBD1 (6 bases). Germline V gene lookup returns CDR1 SGHAT and CDR2 FQNNGV. This CDR3 is 13 amino acids long. V was pared by 0 bases and J by 4 bases, with 6 bases between. The CDR3 bases are TGTGCCAGCAGCTTAGAAGGGGGCACTGAAGCTTTCTTT. This codes for CASSLEGGTEAFF.

The chain joins TRBV5-6 to TRBJ2-3; possible D gene TRBD2, 5 bases. The V gene lost 0 bases and the J gene lost 0 bases, with 11 bases spanning the gap. This CDR3 comprises 16 residues. CDR1 SGHDT and CDR2 YYEEEE come from the germline V gene. DNA of the CDR3: TGTGCCAGCAGCTTGGTATATCGGGGAAGCACAGATACGCAGTATTTT. It specifies CASSLVYRGSTDTQYF. The full variable domain, rest sourced from reference TRBV5-6 and TRBJ2-3, is DAGVTQSPTHLIKTRGQQVTLRCSPKSGHDTVSWYQQALGQGPQFIFQYYEEEERQRGNFPDRFSGHQFPNYSSELNVNALLLGDSALYLCASSLVYRGSTDTQYFGPGTRLTVL.